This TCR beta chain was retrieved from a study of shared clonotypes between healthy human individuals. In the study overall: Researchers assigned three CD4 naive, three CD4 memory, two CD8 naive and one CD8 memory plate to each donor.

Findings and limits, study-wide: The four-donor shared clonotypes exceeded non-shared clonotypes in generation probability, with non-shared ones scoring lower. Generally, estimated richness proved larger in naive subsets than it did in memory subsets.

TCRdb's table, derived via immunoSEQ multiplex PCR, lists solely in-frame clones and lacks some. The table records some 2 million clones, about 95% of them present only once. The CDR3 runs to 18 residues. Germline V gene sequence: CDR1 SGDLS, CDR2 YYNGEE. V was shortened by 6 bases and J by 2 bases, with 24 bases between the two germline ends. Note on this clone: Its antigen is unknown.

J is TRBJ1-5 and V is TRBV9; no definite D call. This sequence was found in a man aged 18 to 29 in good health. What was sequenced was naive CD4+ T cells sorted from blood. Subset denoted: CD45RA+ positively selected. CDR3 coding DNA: TGTGCCAGCACCCTTCACTGGACCCTTTCTCAGGGCAATCAGCCCCAGCATTTT. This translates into CASTLHWTLSQGNQPQHF.